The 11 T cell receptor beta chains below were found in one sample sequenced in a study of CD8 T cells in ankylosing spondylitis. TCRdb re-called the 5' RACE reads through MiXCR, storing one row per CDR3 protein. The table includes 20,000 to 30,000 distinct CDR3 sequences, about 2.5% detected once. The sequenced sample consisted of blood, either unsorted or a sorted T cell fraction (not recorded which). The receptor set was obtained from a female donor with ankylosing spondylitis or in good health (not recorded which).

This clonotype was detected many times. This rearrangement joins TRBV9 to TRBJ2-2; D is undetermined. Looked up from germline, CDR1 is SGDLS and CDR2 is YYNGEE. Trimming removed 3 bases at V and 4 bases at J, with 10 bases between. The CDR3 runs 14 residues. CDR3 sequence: CASSASLGTGELFF. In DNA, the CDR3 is TGTGCCAGCAGCGCCTCCTTAGGCACCGGGGAGCTGTTTTTT.

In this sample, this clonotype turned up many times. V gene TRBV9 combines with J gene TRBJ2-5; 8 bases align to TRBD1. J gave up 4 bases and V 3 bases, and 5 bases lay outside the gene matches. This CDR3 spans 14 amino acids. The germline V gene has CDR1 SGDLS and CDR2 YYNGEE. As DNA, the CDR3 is TGTGCCAGCAGCGGGGGACAGGAGTTAGAGACCCAGTACTTC. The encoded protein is CASSGGQELETQYF.

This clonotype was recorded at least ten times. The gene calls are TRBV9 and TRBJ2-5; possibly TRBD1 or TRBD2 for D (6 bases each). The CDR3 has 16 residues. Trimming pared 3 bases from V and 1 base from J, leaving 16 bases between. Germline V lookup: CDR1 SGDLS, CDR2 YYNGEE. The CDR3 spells CASSGNREAIQETQYF. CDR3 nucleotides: TGTGCCAGCAGCGGAAACAGGGAGGCTATCCAAGAGACCCAGTACTTC.

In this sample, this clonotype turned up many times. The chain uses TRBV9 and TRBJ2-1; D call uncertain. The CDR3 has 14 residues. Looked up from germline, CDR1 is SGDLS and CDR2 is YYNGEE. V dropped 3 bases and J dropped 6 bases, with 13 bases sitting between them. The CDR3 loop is CASSARPDSNEQFF. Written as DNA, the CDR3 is TGTGCCAGCAGCGCCCGTCCCGACTCCAATGAGCAGTTCTTC.

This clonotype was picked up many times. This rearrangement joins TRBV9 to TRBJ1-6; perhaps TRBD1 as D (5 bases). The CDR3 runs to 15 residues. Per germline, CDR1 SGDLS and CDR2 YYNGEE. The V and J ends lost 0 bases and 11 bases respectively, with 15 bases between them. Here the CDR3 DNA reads TGTGCCAGCAGCGTAGAAGGAAGGGGCGCGCCACCCCTCCACTTT. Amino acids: CASSVEGRGAPPLHF.

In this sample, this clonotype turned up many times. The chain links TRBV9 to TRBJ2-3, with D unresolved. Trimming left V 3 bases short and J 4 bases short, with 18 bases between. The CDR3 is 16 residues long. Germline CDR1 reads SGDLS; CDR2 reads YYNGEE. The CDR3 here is CASSASLQLPSDTQYF. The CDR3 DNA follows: TGTGCCAGCAGCGCGTCGTTGCAGCTACCATCAGATACGCAGTATTTT.

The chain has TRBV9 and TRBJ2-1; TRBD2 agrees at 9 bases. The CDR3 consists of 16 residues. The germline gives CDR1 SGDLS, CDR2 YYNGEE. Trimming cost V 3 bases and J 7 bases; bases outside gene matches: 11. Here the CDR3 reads CASSALIAGVGNEQFF. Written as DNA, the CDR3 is TGTGCCAGCAGCGCGCTCATAGCGGGAGTGGGTAATGAGCAGTTCTTC. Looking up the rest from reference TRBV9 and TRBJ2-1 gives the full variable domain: DSGVTQTPKHLITATGQRVTLRCSPRSGDLSVYWYQQSLDQGLQFLIQYYNGEERAKGNILERFSAQQFPDLHSELNLSSLELGDSALYFCASSALIAGVGNEQFFGPGTRLTVL.

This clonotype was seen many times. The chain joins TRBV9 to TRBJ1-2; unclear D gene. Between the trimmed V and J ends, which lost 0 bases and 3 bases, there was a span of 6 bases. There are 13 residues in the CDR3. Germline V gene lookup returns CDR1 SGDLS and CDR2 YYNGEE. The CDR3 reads CASSVVGDYGYTF. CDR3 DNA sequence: TGTGCCAGCAGCGTAGTGGGAGACTATGGCTACACCTTC.

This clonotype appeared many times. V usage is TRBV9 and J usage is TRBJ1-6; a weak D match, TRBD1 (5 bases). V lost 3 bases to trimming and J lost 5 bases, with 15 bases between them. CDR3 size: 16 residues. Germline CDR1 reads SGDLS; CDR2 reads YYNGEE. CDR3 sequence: CASSDRMGLNNSPLHF. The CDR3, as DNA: TGTGCCAGCAGCGATAGGATGGGACTTAATAATTCACCCCTCCACTTT.

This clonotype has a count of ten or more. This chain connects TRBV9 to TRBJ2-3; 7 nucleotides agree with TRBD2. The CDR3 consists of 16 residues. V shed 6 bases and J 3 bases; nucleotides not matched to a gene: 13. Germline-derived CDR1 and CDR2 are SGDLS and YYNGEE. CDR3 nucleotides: TGTGCCAGCACCCGAGGCGGGGGATCCGCTACAGATACGCAGTATTTT. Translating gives CASTRGGGSATDTQYF.

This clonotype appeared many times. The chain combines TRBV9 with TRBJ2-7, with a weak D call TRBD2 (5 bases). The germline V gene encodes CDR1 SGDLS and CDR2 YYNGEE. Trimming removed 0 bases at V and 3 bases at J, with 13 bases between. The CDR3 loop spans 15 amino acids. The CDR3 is CASSVAPAEHYEQYF. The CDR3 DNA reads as TGTGCCAGCAGCGTAGCTCCAGCGGAACACTACGAGCAGTACTTC.